This T cell receptor beta chain is from a study of blood T cell repertoires in COVID-19. Here immunoSEQ multiplex PCR was the method, and the copy in TCRdb shows in-frame clones only, minus some. This table has fewer than 450,000 clones, roughly 90% appearing once. The CDR3 covers 18 residues. This chain links TRBV21-1 with TRBJ2-7; the D segment call TRBD2 is taken from the table without a DNA check. TRBV21-1 is a recognized pseudogene. Sequenced: peripheral blood. This clonotype was sampled from a woman in her 70s with COVID-19, enrolled during active disease. The DNA of the CDR3 is TGTGCCAGCAGCAAAGATATGAGCCTTCCCCCGGGGAACTACGAGCAGTACTTC. Its translation: CASSKDMSLPPGNYEQYF.